The source of this T cell receptor beta chain is a study of blood T cell repertoires in COVID-19. Study context: Some COVID-19 samples were acute and others convalescent; all came from the United States, Italy and Spain.

Sequenced by immunoSEQ multiplex PCR; TCRdb stores in-frame clones only, minus some. The sample includes about 190,000 clones, around nine tenths of them seen just once. The source material was peripheral blood. This sequence originates from a woman under 30 who had recovered from COVID-19.

CDR3 coding DNA: TGCGCCAGCAGCTTCATAGCGGGAGCTACTACTAAGAATGAGCAGTTCTTC. Protein: CASSFIAGATTKNEQFF. V usage is TRBV5-1 and J usage is TRBJ2-1; 9 bases line up with TRBD2. Trimming cost V 2 bases and J 7 bases; bases outside gene matches: 13. The CDR3 has 17 amino acids. CDR1 and CDR2 (germline): SGHRS, YFSETQ.